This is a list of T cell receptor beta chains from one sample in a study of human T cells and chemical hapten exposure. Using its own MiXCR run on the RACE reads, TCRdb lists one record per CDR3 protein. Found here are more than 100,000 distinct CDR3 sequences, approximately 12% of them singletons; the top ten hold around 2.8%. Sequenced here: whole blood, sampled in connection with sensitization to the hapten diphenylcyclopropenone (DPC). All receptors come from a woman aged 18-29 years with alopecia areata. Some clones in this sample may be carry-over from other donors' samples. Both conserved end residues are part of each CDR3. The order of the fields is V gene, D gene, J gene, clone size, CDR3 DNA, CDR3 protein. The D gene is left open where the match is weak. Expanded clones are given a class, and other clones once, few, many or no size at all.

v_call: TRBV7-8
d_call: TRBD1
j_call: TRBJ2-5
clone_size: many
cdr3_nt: TGTGCCAGCAGCTTAGGCACAGGGGTCACCATGGGGACCCAGTACTTC
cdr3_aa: CASSLGTGVTMGTQYF

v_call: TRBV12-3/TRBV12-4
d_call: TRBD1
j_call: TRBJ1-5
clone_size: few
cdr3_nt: TGTGCCAGCAGTTTGGAAACAGGGGGCCGACCGCCCCAGCATTTT
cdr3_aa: CASSLETGGRPPQHF

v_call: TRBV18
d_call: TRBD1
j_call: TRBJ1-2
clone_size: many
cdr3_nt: TGTGCCAGCTCACCACCTAATGACAGGGCTTCTCATGGCTACACCTTC
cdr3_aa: CASSPPNDRASHGYTF

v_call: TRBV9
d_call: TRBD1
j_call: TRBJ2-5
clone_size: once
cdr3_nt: TGTGCCAGCAGCTCGGACAGGGAGGCCCAGTACTTC
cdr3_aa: CASSSDREAQYF

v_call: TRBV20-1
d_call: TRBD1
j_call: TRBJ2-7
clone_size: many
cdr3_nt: TGCAGTGCTGGTGGACAGGGGGCTTCCTCCTACGAGCAGTACTTC
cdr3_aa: CSAGGQGASSYEQYF

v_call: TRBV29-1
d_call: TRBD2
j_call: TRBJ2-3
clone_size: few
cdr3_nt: TGCAGCGCAGGTCACGGGGTAGCGGGGGGGCCGGCGCAGTATTTT
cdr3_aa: CSAGHGVAGGPAQYF

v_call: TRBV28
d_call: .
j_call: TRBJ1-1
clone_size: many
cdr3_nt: TGTGCCAGCAGCCTTAATCAGGGTCCGTTCACTACTGAAGCTTTCTTT
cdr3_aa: CASSLNQGPFTTEAFF

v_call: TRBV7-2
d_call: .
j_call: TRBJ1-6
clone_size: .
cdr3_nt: TGTGCCAGCAGCTTAGTGCAGGGTGGGTCACCCCTCCACTTT
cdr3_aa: CASSLVQGGSPLHF

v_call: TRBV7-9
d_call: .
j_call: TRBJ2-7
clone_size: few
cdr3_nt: TGTGCCAGCAGCCCCCGGGACGGAGTCTACGAGCAGTACTTC
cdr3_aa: CASSPRDGVYEQYF

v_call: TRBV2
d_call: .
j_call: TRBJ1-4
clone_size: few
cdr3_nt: TGTGCCAGCAGTGAATCCGGTGAAAAACTGTTTTTT
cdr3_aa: CASSESGEKLFF

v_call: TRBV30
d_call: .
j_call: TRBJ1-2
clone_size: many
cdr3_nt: TGTGCCTGGAGTGTACAGCCAGCTAACTATGGCTACACCTTC
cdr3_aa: CAWSVQPANYGYTF

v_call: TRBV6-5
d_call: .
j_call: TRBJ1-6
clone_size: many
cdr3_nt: TGTGCCAGCAGTTACTTCCCAGGGGTAAATTCACCCCTCCACTTT
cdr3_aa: CASSYFPGVNSPLHF

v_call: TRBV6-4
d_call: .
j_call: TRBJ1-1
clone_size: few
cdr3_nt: TGTGCCAGCAGTGAGGCTCCGAACACTGAAGCTTTCTTT
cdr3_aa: CASSEAPNTEAFF

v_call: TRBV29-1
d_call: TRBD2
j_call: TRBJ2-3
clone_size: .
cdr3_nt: TGCAGCGTGGACGAGGATAGCGGGGACACAGATACGCAGTATTTT
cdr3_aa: CSVDEDSGDTDTQYF

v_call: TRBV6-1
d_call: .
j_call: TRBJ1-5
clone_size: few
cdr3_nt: TGTGCCAGTATTTTAGCGCCTTTATATCAGCCCCAGCATTTT
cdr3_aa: CASILAPLYQPQHF

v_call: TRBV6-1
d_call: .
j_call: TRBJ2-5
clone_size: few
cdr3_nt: TGTGCCAGCTCGGTCGGCGCGGGCGGACAGACCCAGTACTTC
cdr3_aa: CASSVGAGGQTQYF

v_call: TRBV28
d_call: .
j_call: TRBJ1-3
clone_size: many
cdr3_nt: TGTGCCAGCAGATCTAAGGGGTTTACTGGAAACACCATATATTTT
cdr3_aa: CASRSKGFTGNTIYF

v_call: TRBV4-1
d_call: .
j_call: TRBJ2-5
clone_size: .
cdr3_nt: TGCGCCAGCAGCCGACAACTAGATGAGGAGACCCAGTACTTC
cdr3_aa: CASSRQLDEETQYF

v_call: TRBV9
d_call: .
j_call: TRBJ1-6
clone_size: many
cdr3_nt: TGTGCCAGCAGCGTAGGATTAGGGATGAATAGTAACGGTTCACCCCTCCACTTT
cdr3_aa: CASSVGLGMNSNGSPLHF

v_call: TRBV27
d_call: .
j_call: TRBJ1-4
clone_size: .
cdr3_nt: TGTGCCAGCACACTCGGGGCAGGCGAAAAACTGTTTTTT
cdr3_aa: CASTLGAGEKLFF

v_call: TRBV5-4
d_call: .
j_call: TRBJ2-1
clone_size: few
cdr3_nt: TGTGCCAGCAGCTTGGTAGCAGGCCCAAGAGCGGCCTACAATGAGCAGTTCTTC
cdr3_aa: CASSLVAGPRAAYNEQFF

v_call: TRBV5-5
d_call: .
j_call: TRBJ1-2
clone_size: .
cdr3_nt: TGTGCCAGCAGCCAGGAACAGGCGGCCTATGGCTACACCTTC
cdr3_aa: CASSQEQAAYGYTF

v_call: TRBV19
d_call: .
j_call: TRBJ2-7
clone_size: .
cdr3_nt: TGTGCCAGTAGTATAGCCCTCGGGTCCCCCTACGAGCAGTACTTC
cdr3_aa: CASSIALGSPYEQYF

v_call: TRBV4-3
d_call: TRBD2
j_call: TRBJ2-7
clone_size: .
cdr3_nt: TGCGCCAGCAGCCGAGGGGCCGGGACTAGGGTCTACGAGCAGTACTTC
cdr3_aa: CASSRGAGTRVYEQYF